This T cell receptor (beta chain) was sequenced for a study of T-cell reconstitution after alpha-beta-depleted transplantation in children. TCRbeta library construction was performed incorporating unique molecular identifiers. TCRdb used MiXCR to reprocess the PCR reads, holding one entry per CDR3 protein. The table lists 190,000 or so distinct CDR3 sequences, 6.3% of them singletons, with 4.5% to 5.5% in the top ten. A note on this clonotype: The antigen is not known.

Study-level findings and limits: In patients about two months after transplant, alpha-beta T cells reportedly arose from several hundred expanded graft clones. At the one-year point after transplant, T-cell counts and TCRbeta diversity were found to come mostly from T cells that had been newly produced.

In germline, CDR1 is LGHNA, CDR2 YSLEER. V was shortened by 1 base and J by 3 bases, with 16 bases between the two germline ends. There are 16 residues in the CDR3. The material sequenced was PBMCs, taken before TCRalphabeta/CD19-depleted stem cell transplant. This TCR was sampled from a girl under two years old with combined immunodeficiency, due to receive a stem cell transplant. The chain is built from TRBV4-3 and TRBJ2-7; D is undetermined. The CDR3: CASSQGFPASLYEQYF. The DNA for the CDR3 is TGCGCCAGCAGCCAAGGATTCCCCGCCTCGCTCTACGAGCAGTACTTC.